These 18 T cell receptor beta chains share one sample of origin, sequenced in a study of CXCR3-negative and CXCR3-positive naive CD8 T cells. Notes on the study in general: TRB CDR3s were more hydrophobic in CXCR3-positive than in CXCR3-negative naive cells.

The antigens these receptors bind are not known. All TRB cDNA libraries came from 5' RACE performed with UMI labels. For each CDR3 protein, TCRdb gives one entry from its re-call of the 5' RACE reads, without DNA. The specimen's table records tens of thousands of distinct CDR3 sequences. The sample consisted of naive CXCR3+ CD8+ T cells from blood. Noted subset: CD45RO-CCR7+CD27+CD95- naive CD8+ T cells expressing CXCR3 (TNR3+). Every receptor here comes from a human donor in good health. Some clones in this sample may be carry-over from other donors' samples.

The chain uses TRBV11-2 and TRBJ2-1; TCRdb outputs TRBD2, but without DNA this stays unchecked. CDR1 and CDR2 (germline): SGHAT, FQNNGV. This CDR3 comprises 15 residues. CDR3 sequence reads: CASSQTSGSYNEQFF.

This rearrangement joins TRBV28 to TRBJ1-1; TCRdb returns TRBD1, unconfirmable since there is no DNA. The CDR3 has 18 amino acids. From germline, CDR1 is MDHEN and CDR2 SYDVKM. The chain's CDR3 is CASSPIPGTGVMNTEAFF.

CDR3 region: CASGYGGISSYEQYF. The V gene is TRBV28, the J gene TRBJ2-7; checking the TCRdb D call of TRBD1 is not possible without DNA. Germline CDR1 is MDHEN and CDR2 is SYDVKM. The CDR3 sequence is 15 residues long.

This chain joins TRBV18 and TRBJ2-7. Germline CDR1 KGHSH, CDR2 LQKENI. This CDR3 contains 14 residues. CDR3 in amino acids: CASSPDAVSYEQYF.

The genes are TRBV7-9 and TRBJ2-4; no DNA is available, so the TRBD1 call from TCRdb remains unchecked. CDR1 is SEHNR and CDR2 is FQNEAQ in the germline V gene (reference sequence). The CDR3 loop spans 19 amino acids. Here the CDR3 reads CASSLLEFRGPWAKNIQYF.

The chain recombines TRBV6-2 or TRBV6-3 with TRBJ2-7; without DNA, the TCRdb call of TRBD2 cannot be checked. Germline assignment: CDR1 MNHEY and CDR2 SVGEGT. The CDR3 length is 11 residues. The CDR3 reads CASSSAAEQYF.

The V gene is TRBV29-1, the J gene TRBJ1-1. The germline V gene encodes CDR1 SQVTM and CDR2 ANQGSEA. This CDR3 contains 12 residues. The CDR3 sequence is CSVESLNTEAFF.

The V call is TRBV6-6, the J call TRBJ2-1; TCRdb's D call, TRBD1, is unchecked because there is no DNA. This CDR3 region has 18 residues. Germline V gene sequence: CDR1 MNHNY, CDR2 SVGAGI (reference sequence). CDR3 protein: CASSRTLSGAGVYNEQFF.

This chain links TRBV7-9 with TRBJ2-1; the D call of TRBD1 rests on TCRdb alone, since no DNA is present to check it. CDR3 length equals 20 residues. Germline V gene sequence: CDR1 SEHNR, CDR2 FQNEAQ (reference sequence). CDR3 residues: CASSLARDRAISGGYNEQFF.

The CDR3 sequence: CASSHGQGGQPQHF. J is TRBJ1-5 and V is TRBV7-9; TCRdb's assignment of TRBD1 cannot be checked, as there is no DNA. The CDR3 covers 14 residues. Germline V gene lookup returns CDR1 SEHNR and CDR2 FQNEAQ (reference sequence).

The chain combines TRBV28 with TRBJ1-4. The CDR3 covers 13 residues. Per germline, CDR1 MDHEN and CDR2 SYDVKM. The CDR3 loop is CASRGKGREKLFF.

The CDR3 region is CASSSKGGVNTEAFF. The chain couples TRBV7-6 to TRBJ1-1. Germline V gives CDR1 SGHVS, CDR2 FNYEAQ. The CDR3 is 15 residues long.

The rearrangement uses TRBV10-3 and TRBJ1-1. CDR3 length: 14 amino acids. The germline gives CDR1 ENHRY, CDR2 SYGVKD. Here the CDR3 reads CAISDVGVNTEAFF.

This chain links TRBV6-6 with TRBJ1-1. Germline CDR1 reads MNHNY; CDR2 reads SVGAGI (reference sequence). The CDR3 loop spans 13 amino acids. CDR3 loop: CASSGTVNTEAFF.

V usage is TRBV7-6 and J usage is TRBJ2-7; lacking DNA, the TRBD2 call made by TCRdb goes unchecked. This CDR3 has 16 residues. Per the germline V gene, CDR1 is SGHVS and CDR2 is FNYEAQ. CDR3: CASSPTSSGANYEQYF.

This sequence joins TRBV13 and TRBJ1-2; the TCRdb call, TRBD1, lacks DNA for checking. The CDR3 consists of 15 residues. Germline V CDR1 and CDR2: PRHDT, FYEKMQ (reference sequence). CDR3 residues: CASSDSRGVIDGYTF.

CDR3: CASTSQYYTDTQYF. The genes are TRBV7-2 and TRBJ2-3. The germline CDR1 and CDR2 sequences are SGHTA and FQGNSA. This CDR3 contains 14 residues.

The V gene is TRBV5-5, the J gene TRBJ2-7; TCRdb gives TRBD1 as the D gene, but with no DNA this cannot be confirmed. The CDR3 totals 12 residues. Germline V gene sequence: CDR1 SGHKS, CDR2 YYEKEE (reference sequence). The CDR3 spells CASSLEGTDRYF.